This T cell receptor beta chain was captured by sequencing in a study of T-cell reconstitution after alpha-beta-depleted transplantation in children. Unique molecular identifiers were incorporated when the TCRbeta library was constructed. TCRdb reprocessed the PCR reads with MiXCR, giving one entry per CDR3 protein. The data contain about 340,000 distinct CDR3 sequences, about 9.3% of them singletons. Germline-derived CDR1 and CDR2 are LGHDT and YNNKEL (reference sequence). This CDR3 has 15 amino acids. V lost 1 base, J lost 5 bases, and 15 bases lay in between. The rearrangement joins TRBV3-1 to TRBJ2-7; weak D call: TRBD2 (6 bases). The clonotype originates from a human donor who donated a stem cell graft to a child with acute lymphoblastic leukemia. This specimen was PBMCs from the stem cell graft donor, taken from the stem cell graft. The CDR3 DNA follows: TGTGCCAGCAGCCAAGTTACGGGAGTTGCGGACGAGCAGTACTTC. Translation: CASSQVTGVADEQYF.